This entry is about one TCR beta chain. Its antigen is unknown. The same CDR3 also results from other DNA sequences found in this sample. Since all of the isolated RNA was reverse transcribed, expressed TCRB transcripts were what got sequenced. Using immunoSEQ multiplex PCR, the repertoire was profiled, and TCRdb retains in-frame clones only, with some absent. This sample carries 600,000 to 650,000 clones, about 14% of them seen once, and the ten largest clones take 0.093%. The entry originates in a study of beta chain features in type 1 diabetes. As for the study in general: The study found patients and healthy donors alike in age, gender and cell yields. Regarding the study as a whole: Although PCR might favor shorter templates, it would do so equally in patients and controls. In the patient group, naive, central memory and Treg TCRB repertoires seemed more alike than in the healthy donor group.

The CDR3 covers 13 residues. Germline V lookup: CDR1 SEHNR, CDR2 FQNEAQ (reference sequence). With 8 bases removed from V and 6 bases from J, the gap between germline ends came to 14 bases. This chain connects TRBV7-9 to TRBJ1-5; maybe TRBD1 (5 bases). The sequence came from a man between 18 and 29 years old in good health. Sequencing was done on a sample of naive CD4+ T cells from blood. In nucleotides, the CDR3 is TGTGCCAGCGGGGCCGGGCGGGGTCAGCCCCAGCATTTT. This gives the protein CASGAGRGQPQHF. Supplemented by reference TRBV7-9 and TRBJ1-5, the full variable domain reads DTGVSQNPRHKITKRGQNVTFRCDPISEHNRLYWYRQTLGQGPEFLTYFQNEAQLEKSRLLSDRFSAERPKGSFSTLEIQRTEQGDSAMYLCASGAGRGQPQHFGDGTRLSIL.